This T cell receptor beta chain stems from a study of naive and memory T cell subsets. Study results and caveats: In naive cells, over 95% of TCR sequences were seen only once.

This clonotype has a handful of counts. The antigen remains undetermined. After the first PCR, alpha and beta chain libraries were processed separately. CD8 T cells were positively selected from what remained after CD4 positive selection. Four subsets defined by CD45RA and CD27 were sorted after CD3, CD4, CD8 and live/dead staining. An equimolar mix of two oligonucleotides served as the beta constant-region primer for TRBC1 and TRBC2. Nested alpha and beta constant-region primers with the SP2 primer drove four PCR rounds on ligated cDNA. TCRdb used MiXCR to reprocess the UMI-ligation and nested PCR reads, holding one entry per CDR3 protein. The sample includes 120,000 or so distinct CDR3 sequences, 35% to 40% of them seen just once. This CDR3 comprises 15 residues. Unmatched junction bases numbered 5, after V lost 5 bases and J lost 3 bases. The V gene's germline CDR1 is SNHLY and CDR2 FYNNEI.

The sequence was collected from a human donor in good health. The chain has TRBV2 and TRBJ2-3; 10 nucleotides line up with TRBD2. Sequenced sample: central memory CD4+ T cells from blood. The CDR3 nucleotides are TGTGCCAGCAGTTCCCTAGCGGGAGTGACAGATACGCAGTATTTT. It yields the protein CASSSLAGVTDTQYF.